Listed here are 30 T cell receptor beta chains from one sample, sequenced in a study of T cell responses to AZD1222 COVID-19 vaccine. Using immunoSEQ multiplex PCR, the repertoire was profiled, and TCRdb retains in-frame clones only, with some absent. The sample consists of about 180,000 clones, 85% to 95% of them appearing once. The source was peripheral blood, collected 28 days after the second AZD1222 dose. Every receptor here comes from an adult who received the AZD1222 COVID-19 vaccine.

J is TRBJ2-1 and V is TRBV18, with 8 bases aligning to TRBD2. The CDR3 has 13 amino acids. With 5 bases clipped from V and 10 bases from J, the junction kept 7 bases outside the gene matches. Germline values: CDR1 KGHSH, CDR2 LQKENI. For the CDR3, the DNA is TGTGCCAGCTCATCCATTAGCGGGACCGAGCAGTTCTTC. Its translation: CASSSISGTEQFF.

The V and J genes are TRBV7-3 and TRBJ2-3; 12 bases match TRBD1. Germline V gene sequence: CDR1 SGHTA, CDR2 FQGTGA. This CDR3 comprises 17 residues. The V gene end was trimmed by 5 bases and the J gene end by 1 base; junction bases not matched to a gene: 7. This chain's CDR3 is CASSPGTGGDGTDTQYF. The CDR3 DNA sequence: TGTGCCAGCAGCCCCGGGACAGGGGGCGACGGCACAGATACGCAGTATTTT.

In its sample, this clone was seen once. This chain uses TRBV7-2 with TRBJ1-1; 11 bases are a match to TRBD1. The CDR3 extends over 15 amino acids. The trim removed 4 bases at V and 5 bases at J, leaving 6 bases unmatched. Germline CDR1 is SGHTA and CDR2 is FQGNSA. The DNA for the CDR3 is TGTGCCAGCAGCTCCAGGACAGGGGGCATGACTGAAGCTTTCTTT. Protein: CASSSRTGGMTEAFF.

The chain joins TRBV15 to TRBJ2-7; no clear D. Trimming pared 3 bases from V and 4 bases from J, leaving 13 bases between. Germline V CDR1 and CDR2: LNHNV, YYDKDF (reference sequence). This CDR3 contains 14 residues. The DNA of the CDR3 is TGTGCCACCAGCAGCCGGTTCTCGAATTACGAGCAGTACTTC. Translation: CATSSRFSNYEQYF.

CDR3 DNA: TGTGCCAGCAACCCACAGGGACGAGGACAGCCCCAGCATTTT. Its translation is CASNPQGRGQPQHF. This sequence joins TRBV2 and TRBJ1-5, with D maybe TRBD1 (6 bases). Germline V gene sequence: CDR1 SNHLY, CDR2 FYNNEI. CDR3 length equals 14 residues. With 7 bases removed from V and 7 bases from J, the gap between germline ends came to 17 bases.

The sample holds a few counts of this clone. J is TRBJ1-1 and V is TRBV7-9; D remains unclear. Per germline, CDR1 SEHNR and CDR2 FQNEAQ (reference sequence). The CDR3 loop spans 12 amino acids. V lost 1 base, J lost 10 bases, and 10 bases lay in between. CDR3 in amino acids: CASSLVESAAFF. CDR3 DNA sequence: TGTGCCAGCAGCTTAGTCGAGTCAGCAGCTTTCTTT.

The CDR3 DNA is TGTGCCAGCAGCTTTGGAAACACCATATATTTT. It specifies CASSFGNTIYF. The gene calls are TRBV11-3 and TRBJ1-3; no reliable D call. This CDR3 is built from 11 residues. Between the trimmed V and J ends, which lost 3 bases and 3 bases, there was a span of 0 bases. The germline V gene encodes CDR1 SGHNT and CDR2 YENEEA.

This chain uses TRBV4-1 with TRBJ2-3, with 13 bases matching TRBD2. This CDR3 has 19 residues. J gave up 0 bases and V 3 bases, and 9 bases lay outside the gene matches. Germline V gene lookup returns CDR1 MGHRA and CDR2 YSYEKL. CDR3 in DNA: TGCGCCAGCAGCCAGCGAGGACTAGCGGGAGAATTTAGCACAGATACGCAGTATTTT. Translating it yields CASSQRGLAGEFSTDTQYF.

V gene TRBV6-5 combines with J gene TRBJ2-7; D is perhaps TRBD2 (6 bases). The CDR3 totals 12 residues. Per the germline V gene, CDR1 is MNHEY and CDR2 is SVGAGI. V was cut by 4 bases and J by 4 bases, with 8 bases left in between. The CDR3 reads CASSWTTYEQYF. CDR3 sequence (DNA): TGTGCCAGCAGTTGGACTACATACGAGCAGTACTTC.

The chain employs TRBV14 and TRBJ1-2; D unclear. V was trimmed by 0 bases and J by 4 bases, leaving 12 bases between them. CDR3 length equals 15 residues. Germline-derived CDR1 and CDR2 are SGHDN and FVKESK. CDR3: CASSQELGYSYGYTF. The CDR3 DNA reads TGTGCCAGCAGCCAAGAACTGGGCTATAGCTATGGCTACACCTTC.

This clone was seen once. The J gene is TRBJ1-2, the V gene TRBV19, with no clear D. V lost 11 bases and J lost 0, with 25 bases in between. The germline V gene encodes CDR1 LNHDA and CDR2 SQIVND (reference sequence). CDR3 length equals 17 residues. The CDR3 region is CASTKGRGTFANYGYTF. Written as DNA, the CDR3 is TGTGCCTCAACAAAGGGAAGAGGCACCTTTGCTAACTATGGCTACACCTTC.

The CDR3 loop reads CSVEGLAGEYWGVNEQFF. The CDR3 DNA reads as TGCAGCGTTGAGGGACTAGCGGGGGAGTATTGGGGTGTCAATGAGCAGTTCTTC. This rearrangement joins TRBV29-1 to TRBJ2-1, with 14 bases fitting TRBD2. V lost 3 bases to trimming and J lost 6 bases; unmatched junction nucleotides: 13. CDR1 and CDR2 from the germline V gene are SQVTM and ANQGSEA. The CDR3 runs to 18 residues.

This chain links TRBV6-5 with TRBJ2-7, with D possibly TRBD1 on 6 matching bases. The germline V gene has CDR1 MNHEY and CDR2 SVGAGI. The CDR3 has 13 amino acids. V shed 6 bases and J shed 0 bases, with 9 bases lying between them. CDR3 sequence (DNA): TGTGCCAGCAGCGGGACATCCTCCTACGAGCAGTACTTC. Translated, it gives CASSGTSSYEQYF.

This chain uses TRBV6-5 with TRBJ2-5; 7 bases align to TRBD1. The CDR3 length is 13 residues. Germline CDR1 and CDR2: MNHEY and SVGAGI. Trimming at V came to 6 bases and at J to 5 bases, leaving 6 bases not matched to a gene. The CDR3 sequence: CASRKTGVETQYF. CDR3 DNA: TGTGCCAGCAGGAAAACAGGGGTCGAGACCCAGTACTTC.

The chain uses TRBV27 and TRBJ2-7; TRBD1 matches 8 bases. This CDR3 spans 14 amino acids. Trimming took 6 bases from V and 3 from J; bases not matched to a gene: 7. The germline V gene has CDR1 MNHEY and CDR2 SMNVEV (reference sequence). In DNA, the CDR3 is TGTGCCAGCAGAAGGACAGGGCCGAGCTACGAGCAGTACTTC. This sequence encodes CASRRTGPSYEQYF.

The chain combines TRBV10-1 with TRBJ1-4; tentative D call: TRBD1 (6 bases). Trimming cost V 5 bases and J 3 bases, with 13 bases left between them. Looked up from germline, CDR1 is WNHNN and CDR2 is SYGVQD (reference sequence). CDR3 length: 15 residues. As DNA, the CDR3 is TGCGCCAGCAGTACGCAGGGGCACCCTAATGAAAAACTGTTTTTT. Protein sequence: CASSTQGHPNEKLFF.

The chain links TRBV7-9 to TRBJ2-7, with 8 positions matching TRBD1. Looked up from germline, CDR1 is SEHNR and CDR2 is FQNEAQ (reference sequence). CDR3 length: 18 residues. V lost 1 base and J lost 1; bases outside the gene matches: 12. The CDR3: CASSLGPASGGASYEQYF. The CDR3 region has the DNA TGTGCCAGCAGCTTAGGTCCGGCATCAGGGGGCGCATCCTACGAGCAGTACTTC.

The chain recombines TRBV7-9 with TRBJ2-5; the D gene is possibly TRBD1 (6 bases). The germline V and J ends were trimmed by 1 base and 4 bases, with 10 bases remaining between them. There are 14 residues in the CDR3. The germline gives CDR1 SEHNR, CDR2 FQNEAQ (reference sequence). The CDR3 DNA reads as TGTGCCAGCAGCTTAGTCGGCAGGGGAGAGACCCAGTACTTC. It yields the protein CASSLVGRGETQYF.

The rearrangement uses TRBV2 and TRBJ1-5; D is possibly TRBD1 (5 bases). CDR3 length equals 16 residues. CDR1 and CDR2 (germline): SNHLY, FYNNEI. V was clipped by 2 bases and J by 1 base, with 12 bases between them. CDR3 protein: CASSERSGLSNQPQHF. CDR3 in DNA: TGTGCCAGCAGTGAACGATCAGGGCTGAGCAATCAGCCCCAGCATTTT. The variable domain in full, with the rest retrieved from reference TRBV2 and TRBJ1-5, is EPEVTQTPSHQVTQMGQEVILRCVPISNHLYFYWYRQILGQKVEFLVSFYNNEISEKSEIFDDQFSVERPDGSNFTLKIRSTKLEDSAMYFCASSERSGLSNQPQHFGDGTRLSIL.

CDR3 coding DNA: TGTGCCAGCAGTTACTACAGGGTACGCAATCAGCCCCAGCATTTT. The encoded protein is CASSYYRVRNQPQHF. The J gene is TRBJ1-5, the V gene TRBV28, with a tentative D call TRBD1 (6 bases). The CDR3 runs 15 residues. Between the trimmed V and J ends, which lost 4 bases and 2 bases, there was a span of 12 bases. Per the germline V gene, CDR1 is MDHEN and CDR2 is SYDVKM.

The chain joins TRBV14 to TRBJ1-6, with no clear D. The V end was cut by 8 bases, the J end by 6 bases, with 20 bases between. The CDR3 covers 16 residues. The germline V gene has CDR1 SGHDN and CDR2 FVKESK. The CDR3 DNA follows: TGTGCCAGCCCTACCGTAAGGTCCCGATTTAATTCACCCCTCCACTTT. This encodes CASPTVRSRFNSPLHF.

The rearrangement uses TRBV18 and TRBJ1-5; D is possibly TRBD1 (6 bases). Germline V gene data show CDR1 as KGHSH and CDR2 as LQKENI. The ends were cut back, 8 bases at V and 2 bases at J, with 16 bases in the middle. The CDR3 is 15 residues long. CDR3: CASRIGGEGNQPQHF. In DNA form, the CDR3 reads TGTGCCAGCCGCATAGGGGGAGAGGGCAATCAGCCCCAGCATTTT.

V and J are TRBV6-1 and TRBJ1-4, with TRBD1 identical over 8 bases. CDR1 is MNHNS and CDR2 is SASEGT in the germline V gene. Unmatched junction bases numbered 2, after V lost 1 base and J lost 7 bases. This CDR3 is built from 14 residues. CDR3 DNA: TGTGCCAGCAGTGAAGGGACAGGGATTGAAAAACTGTTTTTT. Protein product: CASSEGTGIEKLFF.

V and J are TRBV4-3 and TRBJ2-7; D remains ambiguous. Per the germline V gene, CDR1 is LGHNA and CDR2 is YSLEER. The CDR3 length is 14 residues. The V gene lost 0 bases and the J gene lost 4 bases, with 10 bases spanning the gap. CDR3 protein: CASSQERNRYEQYF. CDR3 nucleotide sequence: TGCGCCAGCAGCCAAGAGAGGAACAGATACGAGCAGTACTTC.

The CDR3 protein is CASSPGQGADTQYF. CDR3 nucleotides: TGTGCCAGCAGCCCAGGACAGGGGGCAGATACGCAGTATTTT. The chain has TRBV5-5 and TRBJ2-3; 10 bases are a match to TRBD1. The CDR3 sequence is 14 residues long. Germline assignment: CDR1 SGHKS and CDR2 YYEKEE (reference sequence). J lost 4 bases, V lost 4 bases, and 3 bases had no gene match.

The chain is built from TRBV2 and TRBJ1-5, with D maybe TRBD1 (6 bases). CDR3 length: 15 amino acids. Looked up from germline, CDR1 is SNHLY and CDR2 is FYNNEI. The ends were cut back, 6 bases at V and 0 bases at J, with 12 bases in the middle. The CDR3 reads CASSLNRVSNQPQHF. CDR3 DNA sequence: TGTGCCAGCAGCTTAAACAGGGTTAGCAATCAGCCCCAGCATTTT.

The V call is TRBV14, the J call TRBJ2-7; 8 bases fit TRBD1. Germline assignment: CDR1 SGHDN and CDR2 FVKESK. The V and J ends lost 2 bases and 1 base, in that order; junction bases with no gene match: 4. The CDR3 is 15 residues long. CDR3 DNA: TGTGCCAGCAGCCAACTCGACAGGGGATCCTACGAGCAGTACTTC. Residues: CASSQLDRGSYEQYF.

The gene calls are TRBV7-3 and TRBJ2-3, with D unresolved. V was cut by 2 bases and J by 4 bases, with 10 bases left in between. The CDR3 extends over 14 amino acids. Per germline, CDR1 SGHTA and CDR2 FQGTGA. In DNA form, the CDR3 reads TGTGCCAGCAGCTTAGGGCCCTACCCAGATACGCAGTATTTT. It is translated as CASSLGPYPDTQYF.

The chain links TRBV13 to TRBJ1-1; D perhaps matches TRBD1 (5 bases). Trimming took 5 bases from V and 1 from J, leaving 17 bases between them. The CDR3 sequence is 16 residues long. Germline lookup yields CDR1 PRHDT and CDR2 FYEKMQ (reference sequence). The CDR3 DNA reads as TGTGCCAGCAGCCCCGGGGGTCAGCGGGAGAACACTGAAGCTTTCTTT. Translating it yields CASSPGGQRENTEAFF.

The chain uses TRBV28 and TRBJ1-5; a possible D gene is TRBD1 (6 bases). The germline gives CDR1 MDHEN, CDR2 SYDVKM. This CDR3 contains 15 residues. Trimming stripped 2 bases from V and 6 bases from J, with 14 bases between. The CDR3 DNA reads as TGTGCCAGCAGTTTACAACAGGGAGGAGTTCAGCCCCAGCATTTT. Translation: CASSLQQGGVQPQHF.